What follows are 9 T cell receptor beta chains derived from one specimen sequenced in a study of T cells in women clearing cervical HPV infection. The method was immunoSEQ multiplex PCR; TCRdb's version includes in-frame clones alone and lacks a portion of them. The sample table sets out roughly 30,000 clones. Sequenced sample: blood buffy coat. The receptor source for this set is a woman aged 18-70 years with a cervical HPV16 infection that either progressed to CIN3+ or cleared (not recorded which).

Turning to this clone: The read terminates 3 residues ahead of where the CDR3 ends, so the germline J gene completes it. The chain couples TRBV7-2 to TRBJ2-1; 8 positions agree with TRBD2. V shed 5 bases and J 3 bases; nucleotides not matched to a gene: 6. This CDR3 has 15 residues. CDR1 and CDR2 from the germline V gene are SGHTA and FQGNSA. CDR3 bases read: TGTGCCAGCAGCCATCCCAGCGGGGGCTACAATGAG. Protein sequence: CASSHPSGGYNE. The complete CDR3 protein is CASSHPSGGYNEQFF.

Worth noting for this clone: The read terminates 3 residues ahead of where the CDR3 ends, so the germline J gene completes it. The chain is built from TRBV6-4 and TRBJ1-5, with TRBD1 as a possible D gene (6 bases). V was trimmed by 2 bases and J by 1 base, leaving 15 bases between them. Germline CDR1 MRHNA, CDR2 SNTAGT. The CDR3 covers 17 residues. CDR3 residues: CASSDPGGRRSNQPQHF. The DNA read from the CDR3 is TGTGCCAGCAGTGACCCCGGGGGGCGCCGGAGCAATCAGCCC.

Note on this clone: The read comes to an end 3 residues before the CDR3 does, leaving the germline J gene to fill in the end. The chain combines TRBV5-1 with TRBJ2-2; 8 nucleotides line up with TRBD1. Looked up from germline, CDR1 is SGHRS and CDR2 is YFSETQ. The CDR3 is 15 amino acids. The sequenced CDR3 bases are TGCGCCAGCAGCTCGACAGGGGATGTAGGTGAAAAG. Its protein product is CASSSTGDVGEK. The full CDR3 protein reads CASSSTGDVGEKLFF.

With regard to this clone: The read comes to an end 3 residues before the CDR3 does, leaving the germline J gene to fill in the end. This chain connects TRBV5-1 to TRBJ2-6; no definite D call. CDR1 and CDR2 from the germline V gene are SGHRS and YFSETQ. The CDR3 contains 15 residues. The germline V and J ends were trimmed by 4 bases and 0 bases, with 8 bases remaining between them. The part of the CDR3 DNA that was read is TGCGCCAGCAGCGTGGCCTACTCTGGGGCCAACGTC. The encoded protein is CASSVAYSGANV. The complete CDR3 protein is CASSVAYSGANVLTF.

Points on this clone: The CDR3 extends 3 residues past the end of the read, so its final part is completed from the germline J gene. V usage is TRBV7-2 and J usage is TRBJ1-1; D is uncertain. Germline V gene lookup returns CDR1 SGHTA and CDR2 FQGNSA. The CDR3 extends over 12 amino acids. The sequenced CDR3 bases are TGTGCCAGCAGCTCCACGAAGCCCGAA. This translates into CASSSTKPE. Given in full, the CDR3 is CASSSTKPEAFF.

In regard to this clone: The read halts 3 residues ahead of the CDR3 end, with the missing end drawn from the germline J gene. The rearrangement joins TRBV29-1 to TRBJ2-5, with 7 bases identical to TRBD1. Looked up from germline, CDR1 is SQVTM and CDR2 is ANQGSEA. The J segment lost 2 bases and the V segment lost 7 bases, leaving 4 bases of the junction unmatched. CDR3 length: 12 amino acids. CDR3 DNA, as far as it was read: TGCAGCGCCAGGACAGGACAAGAGACC. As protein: CSARTGQET. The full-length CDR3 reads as CSARTGQETQYF.

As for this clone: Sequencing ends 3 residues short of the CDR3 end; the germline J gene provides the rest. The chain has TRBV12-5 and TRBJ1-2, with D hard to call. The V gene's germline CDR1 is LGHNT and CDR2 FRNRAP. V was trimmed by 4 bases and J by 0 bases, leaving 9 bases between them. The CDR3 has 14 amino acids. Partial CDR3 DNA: TGTGCTAGTGGTTCCCCCGCGGCTAACTATGGC. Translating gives CASGSPAANYG. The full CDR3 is CASGSPAANYGYTF.

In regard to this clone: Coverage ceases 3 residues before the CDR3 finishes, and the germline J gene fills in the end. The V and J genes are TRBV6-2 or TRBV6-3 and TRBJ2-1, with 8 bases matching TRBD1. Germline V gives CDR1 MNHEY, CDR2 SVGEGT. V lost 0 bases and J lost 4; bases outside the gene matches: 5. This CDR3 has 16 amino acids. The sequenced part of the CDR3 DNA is TGTGCCAGCAGTTACTCTTGGGACAGGCTATACAATGAG. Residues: CASSYSWDRLYNE. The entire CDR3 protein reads CASSYSWDRLYNEQFF.

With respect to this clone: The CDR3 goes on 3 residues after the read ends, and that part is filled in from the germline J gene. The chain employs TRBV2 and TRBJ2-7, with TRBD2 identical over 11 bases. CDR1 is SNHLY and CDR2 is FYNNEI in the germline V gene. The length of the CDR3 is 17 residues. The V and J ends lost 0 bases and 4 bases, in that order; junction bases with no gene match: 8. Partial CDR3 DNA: TGTGCCAGCAGTGAAGCGCGGCTAGCGGGGGGATTATACGAG. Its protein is CASSEARLAGGLYE. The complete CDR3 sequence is CASSEARLAGGLYEQYF.